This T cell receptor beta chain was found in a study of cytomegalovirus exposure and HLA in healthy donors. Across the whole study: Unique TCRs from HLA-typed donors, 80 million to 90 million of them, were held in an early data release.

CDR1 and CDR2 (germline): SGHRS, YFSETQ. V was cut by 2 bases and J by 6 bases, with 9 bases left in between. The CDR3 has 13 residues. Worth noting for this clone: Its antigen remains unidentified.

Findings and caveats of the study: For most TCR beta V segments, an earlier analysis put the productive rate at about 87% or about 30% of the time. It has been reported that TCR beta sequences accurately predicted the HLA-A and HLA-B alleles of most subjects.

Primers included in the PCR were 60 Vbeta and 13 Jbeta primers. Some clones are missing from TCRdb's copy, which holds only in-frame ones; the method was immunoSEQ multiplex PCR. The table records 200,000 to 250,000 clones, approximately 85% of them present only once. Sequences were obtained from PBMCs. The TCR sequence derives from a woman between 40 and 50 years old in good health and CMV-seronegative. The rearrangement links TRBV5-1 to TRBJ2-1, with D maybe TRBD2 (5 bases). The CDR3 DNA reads TGCGCCAGCAGCTTTTCCGGGGTCAATGAGCAGTTCTTC. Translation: CASSFSGVNEQFF.